Presented here are 22 T cell receptor beta chains from one specimen sequenced in a study of cytotoxic CD8 clonotypes in ibrutinib-treated CLL. Method: immunoSEQ multiplex PCR; TCRdb's copy keeps in-frame clones and lacks some. The sample holds approximately 45,000 clones, approximately 65% seen once. The sequences come from PBMCs, collected after 24 months of ibrutinib treatment. These receptors originate from a human donor with chronic lymphocytic leukemia.

The chain recombines TRBV27 with TRBJ2-3; the match to TRBD2 covers 8 bases. Germline CDR1 reads MNHEY; CDR2 reads SMNVEV (reference sequence). With V trimmed by 4 bases and J by 2 bases, 5 bases remained unmatched. CDR3 length: 15 amino acids. The CDR3 DNA is TGTGCCAGCAGTTGGCGGGGGGCGAACACAGATACGCAGTATTTT. Protein product: CASSWRGANTDTQYF.

This clone was found a few times. The V and J genes are TRBV2 and TRBJ2-5, with TRBD2 matching over 7 bases. The CDR3 has 13 amino acids. Unmatched junction bases numbered 4, after V lost 4 bases and J lost 5 bases. CDR1 and CDR2 from the germline V gene are SNHLY and FYNNEI. In DNA form, the CDR3 reads TGTGCCAGCAGTGTGTTGGGGGGGGAGACCCAGTACTTC. Its translation is CASSVLGGETQYF. The whole variable domain, remainder taken from reference TRBV2 and TRBJ2-5, is EPEVTQTPSHQVTQMGQEVILRCVPISNHLYFYWYRQILGQKVEFLVSFYNNEISEKSEIFDDQFSVERPDGSNFTLKIRSTKLEDSAMYFCASSVLGGETQYFGPGTRLLVL.

The V and J genes are TRBV7-8 and TRBJ2-2; 7 positions match TRBD2. The germline CDR1 and CDR2 sequences are SGHVS and FQNEAQ. The CDR3 covers 14 residues. V lost 6 bases to trimming and J lost 4 bases; unmatched junction nucleotides: 5. CDR3 nucleotide sequence: TGTGCCAGCAGTTATAGGGAGGGCACCGGGGAGCTGTTTTTT. It codes for CASSYREGTGELFF.

The chain recombines TRBV29-1 with TRBJ2-1; the D call may be TRBD1 or TRBD2 (5 bases each). Trimming removed 7 bases at V and 13 bases at J, with 14 bases between. Per the germline V gene, CDR1 is SQVTM and CDR2 is ANQGSEA. This CDR3 has 10 amino acids. CDR3 bases: TGCAGCGCTCAGTCCGGGACCCAGTTCTTC. Protein: CSAQSGTQFF.

This chain connects TRBV27 to TRBJ2-7, with 8 nucleotides matching TRBD1. After removal of 2 bases from V and 3 bases from J, the junction contained 6 bases not matched to a gene. Germline loops: CDR1 MNHEY, CDR2 SMNVEV (reference sequence). This CDR3 region has 15 residues. This CDR3 reads CASSLGRGQGYEQYF. As DNA, the CDR3 is TGTGCCAGCAGTTTAGGGCGAGGACAGGGCTACGAGCAGTACTTC.

This clone came up many times. This sequence joins TRBV19 and TRBJ2-7; either TRBD1 or TRBD2 may fit D (6 bases each). The CDR3 length is 15 residues. Trimming took 6 bases from V and 3 from J, leaving 18 bases between them. Germline CDR1 and CDR2: LNHDA and SQIVND (reference sequence). CDR3 in DNA: TGTGCCAGTAGCGATGGCCCGGGGGCGCACTACGAGCAGTACTTC. Translating gives CASSDGPGAHYEQYF. Full variable domain (missing parts from reference TRBV19 and TRBJ2-7): DGGITQSPKYLFRKEGQNVTLSCEQNLNHDAMYWYRQDPGQGLRLIYYSQIVNDFQKGDIAEGYSVSREKKESFPLTVTSAQKNPTAFYLCASSDGPGAHYEQYFGPGTRLTVT.

V and J are TRBV10-3 and TRBJ2-5, with D hard to call. The CDR3 runs to 14 residues. The germline gives CDR1 ENHRY, CDR2 SYGVKD. The V gene lost 0 bases and the J gene lost 4 bases, with 9 bases spanning the gap. In DNA, the CDR3 is TGTGCCATCAGTGAGTCCCGAGCACGAGAGACCCAGTACTTC. Its protein product is CAISESRARETQYF.

The chain has TRBV7-6 and TRBJ1-1; D gene ambiguous. Germline CDR1 and CDR2: SGHVS and FNYEAQ. V dropped 5 bases and J dropped 0 bases, with 25 bases sitting between them. CDR3 length equals 19 residues. The CDR3 DNA sequence: TGTGCCAGCAGCCCATCTCCTCAGCAGAGGCTTTCCCTGAACACTGAAGCTTTCTTT. Protein: CASSPSPQQRLSLNTEAFF.

The gene calls are TRBV28 and TRBJ1-1, with unresolved D. The CDR3 contains 12 residues. V lost 3 bases to trimming and J lost 8 bases, with 10 bases between them. Germline V lookup: CDR1 MDHEN, CDR2 SYDVKM. CDR3 residues: CASSLPTREAFF. The CDR3 bases are TGTGCCAGCAGTTTGCCCACAAGGGAAGCTTTCTTT.

This clone was recorded once. The V call is TRBV5-4, the J call TRBJ2-3, with TRBD1 identical over 8 bases. V shed 4 bases and J 1 base; nucleotides not matched to a gene: 8. CDR1 is SGHNT and CDR2 is YYREEE in the germline V gene (reference sequence). The CDR3 covers 16 residues. CDR3 DNA sequence: TGTGCCAGCAGCCAACGAGGGGGACAGGGCACAGATACGCAGTATTTT. Its protein product is CASSQRGGQGTDTQYF.

The CDR3 DNA is TGTGCCAGCAGCAAACGGACTAGCGGGATGCGGGGCACAGATACGCAGTATTTT. This encodes CASSKRTSGMRGTDTQYF. The chain employs TRBV7-2 and TRBJ2-3, with 12 bases identical to TRBD2. There are 18 residues in the CDR3. The V and J ends lost 5 bases and 1 base, in that order; junction bases with no gene match: 10. Per the germline V gene, CDR1 is SGHTA and CDR2 is FQGNSA.

The chain has TRBV10-3 and TRBJ1-1, with a possible D match to TRBD1 (6 bases). CDR3 length: 15 residues. V was shortened by 3 bases and J by 3 bases, with 14 bases between the two germline ends. Per the germline V gene, CDR1 is ENHRY and CDR2 is SYGVKD. In nucleotides, the CDR3 is TGTGCCATCAGTGATAGGGGCAGGGGATACACTGAAGCTTTCTTT. As protein: CAISDRGRGYTEAFF.

The chain uses TRBV2 and TRBJ2-5; D tentatively reads TRBD1 or TRBD2 (5 bases each). CDR3 size: 12 residues. The ends were cut back, 3 bases at V and 9 bases at J, with 11 bases in the middle. In germline, CDR1 is SNHLY, CDR2 FYNNEI. The CDR3 is CASSEGVEAQYF. As DNA, the CDR3 is TGTGCCAGCAGTGAGGGGGTTGAGGCCCAGTACTTC.

The rearrangement uses TRBV23-1 and TRBJ1-2, with a weak D call TRBD1 (5 bases). TRBV23-1 is reported as an ORF; its role is uncertain. The germline V and J ends were trimmed by 7 bases and 4 bases, with 13 bases remaining between them. This CDR3 spans 13 amino acids. CDR3 amino acids: CASTLLGAYGYTF. As DNA, the CDR3 is TGCGCCAGCACCTTACTAGGGGCCTATGGCTACACCTTC.

The J gene is TRBJ2-7, the V gene TRBV18; D unresolved. Between the trimmed V and J ends, which lost 3 bases and 2 bases, there was a span of 8 bases. The germline CDR1 and CDR2 sequences are KGHSH and LQKENI. This CDR3 comprises 13 residues. CDR3 sequence: CASSPSRTYEQYF. The CDR3 nucleotides are TGTGCCAGCTCACCCTCCAGGACCTACGAGCAGTACTTC.

DNA of the CDR3: TGTGCCAGCTCACCTTTACTAGCGGGGGACTACGAGCAGTACTTC. Translated: CASSPLLAGDYEQYF. The chain carries TRBV18 and TRBJ2-7, with 11 bases aligning to TRBD2. V lost 3 bases and J lost 3; bases outside the gene matches: 4. CDR1 is KGHSH and CDR2 is LQKENI in the germline V gene. The CDR3 loop spans 15 amino acids.

J is TRBJ1-4 and V is TRBV2; no reliable D call. Germline CDR1 SNHLY, CDR2 FYNNEI. This CDR3 comprises 14 residues. V was pared by 2 bases and J by 8 bases, with 12 bases between. CDR3 nucleotides: TGTGCCAGCAGTGAATCGGGTGGTATGGAAAAACTGTTTTTT. This codes for CASSESGGMEKLFF.

This sequence joins TRBV6-1 and TRBJ1-3; D is undetermined. This CDR3 region has 15 residues. V gave up 2 bases and J gave up 4 bases, with 12 bases separating them. Germline lookup yields CDR1 MNHNS and CDR2 SASEGT. As DNA, the CDR3 is TGTGCCAGCAGTGAATATGGCAGGCTAGGAAACACCATATATTTT. Translated, it gives CASSEYGRLGNTIYF.

V and J are TRBV7-6 and TRBJ2-6; tentative D call: TRBD1 (6 bases). The germline CDR1 and CDR2 sequences are SGHVS and FNYEAQ. V lost 1 base, J lost 4 bases, and 14 bases lay in between. This CDR3 region has 17 residues. CDR3 nucleotide sequence: TGTGCCAGCAGCTTAGAGATAACAGGGAGCGGGGCCAACGTCCTGACTTTC. Translating gives CASSLEITGSGANVLTF.

The gene calls are TRBV7-8 and TRBJ1-2; TRBD1 is a possible D gene (5 bases). Germline V gene data show CDR1 as SGHVS and CDR2 as FQNEAQ. The V end lost 5 bases, the J end lost 3 bases, and 16 bases lay between the germline ends. The CDR3 is 15 residues long. CDR3 DNA: TGTGCCAGCAGCCCTAGGACACCCCAAGACTATGGCTACACCTTC. It is translated as CASSPRTPQDYGYTF.

This clone was observed a few times. The V gene is TRBV18, the J gene TRBJ1-3; D is unresolved. The germline V gene encodes CDR1 KGHSH and CDR2 LQKENI. V lost 3 bases and J lost 0, with 12 bases in between. CDR3 length: 16 amino acids. Here the CDR3 reads CASSPEQPISGNTIYF. The CDR3 DNA reads TGTGCCAGCTCACCTGAACAGCCGATCTCTGGAAACACCATATATTTT.

The chain carries TRBV29-1 and TRBJ1-1, with 7 bases fitting TRBD1. The CDR3 is 12 amino acids. Germline V gene lookup returns CDR1 SQVTM and CDR2 ANQGSEA. V dropped 7 bases and J dropped 7; count of bases not matched to a gene: 9. CDR3 sequence: CSARQGWNEAFF. CDR3 nucleotides: TGCAGCGCAAGACAGGGATGGAATGAAGCTTTCTTT.